The 26 T cell receptor beta chains below were found in one sample sequenced in a study of shared clonotypes between healthy human individuals. Using immunoSEQ multiplex PCR, the repertoire was profiled, and TCRdb retains in-frame clones only, with some absent. The data contain over 850,000 clones, 75% to 80% of them seen just once; the ten biggest clones take up 0.52%. Sequencing was carried out using memory CD4+ T cells from PBMCs. Subset of the sample: CD45RA-negative fraction. The receptors were sampled from a man in his late teens or twenties in good health. Some clones in this sample may be carry-over from other donors' samples.

The chain combines TRBV7-9 with TRBJ2-3; 7 nucleotides align to TRBD1. Germline loops: CDR1 SEHNR, CDR2 FQNEAQ (reference sequence). The CDR3 consists of 15 residues. V was pared by 7 bases and J by 3 bases, with 10 bases of the junction left unmatched. For the CDR3, the DNA is TGTGCCAGCATTCTCCGACAGGGAAATACAGATACGCAGTATTTT. It encodes CASILRQGNTDTQYF. The whole variable domain, filled in from reference TRBV7-9 and TRBJ2-3, reads DTGVSQNPRHKITKRGQNVTFRCDPISEHNRLYWYRQTLGQGPEFLTYFQNEAQLEKSRLLSDRFSAERPKGSFSTLEIQRTEQGDSAMYLCASILRQGNTDTQYFGPGTRLTVL.

The chain couples TRBV4-1 to TRBJ2-5; D unresolved. The V end lost 3 bases, the J end lost 1 base, and 24 bases lay between the germline ends. The germline CDR1 and CDR2 sequences are MGHRA and YSYEKL. This CDR3 has 19 amino acids. CDR3 amino acids: CASSQPFGEGRAVQETQYF. The CDR3 region has the DNA TGCGCCAGCAGCCAGCCCTTTGGGGAAGGGCGCGCGGTCCAAGAGACCCAGTACTTC.

The gene calls are TRBV6-5 and TRBJ2-7; 11 nucleotides align to TRBD2. Trimming took 10 bases from V and 6 from J; bases not matched to a gene: 8. CDR1 is MNHEY and CDR2 is SVGAGI in the germline V gene. The CDR3 length is 13 residues. The CDR3 DNA reads as TGTGCCACCGCGACTAGCGGGATGAGCGAGCAGTACTTC. This sequence encodes CATATSGMSEQYF.

The chain joins TRBV2 to TRBJ2-3, with 13 nucleotides matching TRBD2. The CDR3 spans 14 residues. V gave up 4 bases and J gave up 9 bases; unmatched junction bases: 4. CDR1 and CDR2 from the germline V gene are SNHLY and FYNNEI. The DNA of the CDR3 is TGTGCCAGCAGTGGTGGGACTAGCGGGAACACGCAGTATTTT. It translates to CASSGGTSGNTQYF.

This clone was counted between two and nine times. The J gene is TRBJ2-2, the V gene TRBV7-9; the match to TRBD1 covers 10 bases. The CDR3 contains 14 residues. Trimming at V came to 7 bases and at J to 4 bases, leaving 3 bases not matched to a gene. Germline assignment: CDR1 SEHNR and CDR2 FQNEAQ (reference sequence). The CDR3 loop reads CASIWTGGTGELFF. DNA of the CDR3: TGTGCCAGCATCTGGACAGGGGGCACCGGGGAGCTGTTTTTT.

This clone was recorded a few times. The chain carries TRBV28 and TRBJ2-2; D is possibly TRBD2 (6 bases). This CDR3 spans 15 amino acids. The germline CDR1 and CDR2 sequences are MDHEN and SYDVKM. Trimming took off 4 bases at V and 0 bases at J, with 9 bases between the two ends. The CDR3 here is CASSWRDSNTGELFF. The CDR3 nucleotides are TGTGCCAGCAGTTGGAGGGACTCGAACACCGGGGAGCTGTTTTTT.

Comments on this clone: The sample holds other DNA sequences that translate to the same CDR3. The chain joins TRBV28 to TRBJ2-1, with D perhaps TRBD2 (6 bases). The CDR3 totals 14 residues. Deletions cut 1 base from V and 4 bases from J, with 8 bases between. The germline V gene has CDR1 MDHEN and CDR2 SYDVKM. CDR3 nucleotide sequence: TGTGCCAGCAGTTTATTGCGGGATTACAATGAGCAGTTCTTC. Amino acid sequence: CASSLLRDYNEQFF.

CDR3 DNA sequence: TGTGCCAGCAGCTTAGTAGGCGGATTCCCAGGGGGCTACACCTTC. This codes for CASSLVGGFPGGYTF. The J gene is TRBJ1-2, the V gene TRBV7-9, with TRBD1 as a possible D gene (5 bases). V was shortened by 1 base and J by 8 bases, with 17 bases between the two germline ends. CDR1 SEHNR and CDR2 FQNEAQ come from the germline V gene (reference sequence). This CDR3 has 15 amino acids.

The V call is TRBV9, the J call TRBJ2-6; possible D gene TRBD1, 5 bases. Germline V gene sequence: CDR1 SGDLS, CDR2 YYNGEE. The ends were cut back, 0 bases at V and 2 bases at J, with 6 bases in the middle. The CDR3 sequence is 15 residues long. For the CDR3, the DNA is TGTGCCAGCAGCGTAGAGGGGACTGGGGCCAACGTCCTGACTTTC. Its protein is CASSVEGTGANVLTF.

This chain connects TRBV30 to TRBJ1-4, with 9 bases matching TRBD1. The CDR3 covers 14 residues. V was clipped by 5 bases and J by 9 bases; unmatched bases: 10. CDR1 is GTSNPN and CDR2 is SVGIG in the germline V gene (reference sequence). CDR3 protein: CAWAPDRGGKKLFF. The CDR3 DNA reads as TGTGCCTGGGCCCCGGACAGGGGTGGTAAAAAACTGTTTTTT.

Concerning this clone itself: The sample holds other DNA sequences that translate to the same CDR3. This chain connects TRBV5-6 to TRBJ1-4; D ambiguous. Germline-derived CDR1 and CDR2 are SGHDT and YYEEEE. The V gene lost 1 base and the J gene lost 6 bases, with 4 bases spanning the gap. There are 12 residues in the CDR3. The DNA of the CDR3 is TGTGCCAGCAGCTTGACGGATGAAAAACTGTTTTTT. As protein: CASSLTDEKLFF. Supplemented by reference TRBV5-6 and TRBJ1-4, the full variable domain reads DAGVTQSPTHLIKTRGQQVTLRCSPKSGHDTVSWYQQALGQGPQFIFQYYEEEERQRGNFPDRFSGHQFPNYSSELNVNALLLGDSALYLCASSLTDEKLFFGSGTQLSVL.

The chain employs TRBV27 and TRBJ2-1; 9 nucleotides match TRBD1. This CDR3 is built from 16 residues. Germline lookup yields CDR1 MNHEY and CDR2 SMNVEV (reference sequence). V shed 10 bases, J shed 8 bases, and the junction held 18 bases outside the gene matches. The CDR3 reads CANAGQGRIIGYEQFF. In nucleotides, the CDR3 is TGTGCCAATGCCGGACAGGGGCGAATAATTGGGTATGAGCAGTTCTTC.

The chain has TRBV6-6 and TRBJ2-1, with D tentatively TRBD2 (6 bases). The CDR3 contains 14 residues. Trimming stripped 7 bases from V and 4 bases from J, with 14 bases between. CDR1 is MNHNY, CDR2 SVGAGI, per germline (reference sequence). The CDR3 DNA reads TGTGCCAGCACCTCCGGGACTGGTTACAATGAGCAGTTCTTC. Translation: CASTSGTGYNEQFF.

V gene TRBV7-9 combines with J gene TRBJ1-1; 9 positions match TRBD1. J was trimmed by 2 bases and V by 2 bases; bases with no gene match: 6. CDR1 is SEHNR and CDR2 is FQNEAQ in the germline V gene (reference sequence). This CDR3 contains 16 residues. The CDR3 DNA follows: TGTGCCAGCAGCTTACCCCTGGGACAGGGAAACACTGAAGCTTTCTTT. Translation: CASSLPLGQGNTEAFF.

The chain employs TRBV19 and TRBJ1-5; 11 bases fit TRBD1. Germline lookup yields CDR1 LNHDA and CDR2 SQIVND (reference sequence). V lost 1 base to trimming and J lost 7 bases; unmatched junction nucleotides: 3. The CDR3 length is 15 residues. The CDR3 sequence is CASSIGDRGRQPQHF. The CDR3 coding sequence is TGTGCCAGTAGTATAGGGGACAGGGGGAGGCAGCCCCAGCATTTT.

The J gene is TRBJ2-2, the V gene TRBV7-9, with D tentatively TRBD1 (5 bases). Trimming pared 3 bases from V and 6 bases from J, leaving 8 bases between. The CDR3 is 13 residues long. In germline, CDR1 is SEHNR, CDR2 FQNEAQ (reference sequence). CDR3 loop: CASSLTEPGELFF. CDR3 bases: TGTGCCAGCAGCTTGACAGAACCCGGGGAGCTGTTTTTT.

Concerning this clone itself: Other DNA sequences in the sample encode the same CDR3. The chain combines TRBV2 with TRBJ2-5; D not resolved. Germline lookup yields CDR1 SNHLY and CDR2 FYNNEI. The V gene lost 6 bases and the J gene lost 2 bases, with 7 bases spanning the gap. CDR3 length equals 12 residues. CDR3 sequence (DNA): TGTGCCAGCAGGGGCGATCAAGAGACCCAGTACTTC. Protein: CASRGDQETQYF.

The DNA for the CDR3 is TGTGCCGGAAGCCGGGACAGCTGGGGCAATGAGCAGTTCTTC. Protein sequence: CAGSRDSWGNEQFF. The rearrangement links TRBV2 to TRBJ2-1; 7 bases agree with TRBD1. V dropped 11 bases and J dropped 6; count of bases not matched to a gene: 13. The germline V gene has CDR1 SNHLY and CDR2 FYNNEI. The CDR3 contains 14 residues.

This sequence joins TRBV7-9 and TRBJ2-1; a weak D match, TRBD1 (5 bases). The V end was cut by 5 bases, the J end by 4 bases, with 15 bases between. Germline loops: CDR1 SEHNR, CDR2 FQNEAQ (reference sequence). The CDR3 length is 15 residues. As DNA, the CDR3 is TGTGCCAGCAGCCAAGGGGTTGGCGGTTACAATGAGCAGTTCTTC. As protein: CASSQGVGGYNEQFF.

The rearrangement links TRBV5-1 to TRBJ2-3, with 8 bases identical to TRBD2. The V and J ends lost 3 bases and 5 bases, in that order; junction bases with no gene match: 8. Looked up from germline, CDR1 is SGHRS and CDR2 is YFSETQ. This CDR3 is 15 amino acids long. The CDR3 loop reads CASSSRASGQDTQYF. CDR3 nucleotide sequence: TGCGCCAGCAGCTCCCGGGCTAGCGGGCAAGATACGCAGTATTTT.

Remarks on this clone: Other DNA sequences in the sample encode the same CDR3. The chain employs TRBV7-2 and TRBJ2-7; either TRBD1 or TRBD2 may supply D (6 bases each). The CDR3 extends over 14 amino acids. CDR1 SGHTA and CDR2 FQGNSA come from the germline V gene. Trimming took 3 bases from V and 2 from J, leaving 11 bases between them. CDR3 protein: CASSLGGSAYEQYF. In DNA, the CDR3 is TGTGCCAGCAGCTTGGGGGGCAGCGCCTACGAGCAGTACTTC.

The CDR3: CATRFLIGEGYGYTF. In nucleotides, the CDR3 is TGTGCCACCAGGTTTCTTATAGGGGAAGGCTATGGCTACACCTTC. This sequence joins TRBV15 and TRBJ1-2, with D perhaps matching TRBD1 (5 bases). V was trimmed by 6 bases and J by 4 bases, leaving 18 bases between them. The CDR3 covers 15 residues. CDR1 and CDR2 (germline): LNHNV, YYDKDF (reference sequence).

This clone was seen only a few times. The chain is built from TRBV30 and TRBJ1-1; 12 nucleotides agree with TRBD1. Losses at the gene ends were 3 bases for V and 2 bases for J; bases not matched to a gene: 7. The CDR3 totals 16 residues. Germline V lookup: CDR1 GTSNPN, CDR2 SVGIG (reference sequence). The CDR3 DNA is TGTGCCTGGAGCGGCGGGGACAGGGGGCAAAACACTGAAGCTTTCTTT. It translates to CAWSGGDRGQNTEAFF.

This chain connects TRBV27 to TRBJ2-1, with 11 bases that match TRBD2. The CDR3 sequence is 13 residues long. CDR1 MNHEY and CDR2 SMNVEV come from the germline V gene (reference sequence). The V and J ends lost 5 bases and 15 bases, in that order; junction bases with no gene match: 9. This chain's CDR3 is CASSPLAGAHPFF. CDR3 DNA sequence: TGTGCCAGCAGTCCACTAGCGGGAGCTCATCCGTTCTTC.

V usage is TRBV7-9 and J usage is TRBJ2-1; TRBD1 matches at 7 bases. CDR1 and CDR2 (germline): SEHNR, FQNEAQ (reference sequence). The CDR3 is made up of 16 amino acids. V trimming: 5 bases; J trimming: 5 bases; junction bases outside the gene matches: 12. Written as DNA, the CDR3 is TGTGCCAGCAGCCGGTACGACAGGGAAGTTAACAATGAGCAGTTCTTC. This gives the protein CASSRYDREVNNEQFF.

This clone was recorded a few times. The chain employs TRBV5-1 and TRBJ1-1; D remains unclear. V shed 3 bases and J shed 6 bases, with 18 bases lying between them. Looked up from germline, CDR1 is SGHRS and CDR2 is YFSETQ. There are 15 residues in the CDR3. The CDR3 region has the DNA TGCGCCAGCAGCTGGGCGGTTGACGGCCTGTCTGAAGCTTTCTTT. Translation: CASSWAVDGLSEAFF.